Sequencing of this TCR beta chain was carried out in a study of blood T cell repertoires in COVID-19. As processed by the authors: Reference gene primers were amplified, and this amplification served to estimate nucleated cell counts. Sequencing was performed with immunoSEQ multiplex PCR; in TCRdb, only in-frame clones are kept and a portion is missing. Clone size and the V and J calls come from that table; the DNA yielded D and trimming. This sample has about 110,000 clones; 70% to 85% occur once, and the top ten carry 20% to 25%. Germline CDR1 reads SGHTA; CDR2 reads FQGNSA. The germline V and J ends were trimmed by 1 base and 1 base, with 13 bases remaining between them. The CDR3 is 16 amino acids.

The chain has TRBV7-2 and TRBJ1-2; no firm D call. Material for sequencing was peripheral blood. The clonotype was recovered from a man aged 65 to 85 with active or convalescent COVID-19. The CDR3 coding sequence is TGTGCCAGCAGCTTAGATCCAGGAAATTATAACTATGGCTACACCTTC. It specifies CASSLDPGNYNYGYTF.